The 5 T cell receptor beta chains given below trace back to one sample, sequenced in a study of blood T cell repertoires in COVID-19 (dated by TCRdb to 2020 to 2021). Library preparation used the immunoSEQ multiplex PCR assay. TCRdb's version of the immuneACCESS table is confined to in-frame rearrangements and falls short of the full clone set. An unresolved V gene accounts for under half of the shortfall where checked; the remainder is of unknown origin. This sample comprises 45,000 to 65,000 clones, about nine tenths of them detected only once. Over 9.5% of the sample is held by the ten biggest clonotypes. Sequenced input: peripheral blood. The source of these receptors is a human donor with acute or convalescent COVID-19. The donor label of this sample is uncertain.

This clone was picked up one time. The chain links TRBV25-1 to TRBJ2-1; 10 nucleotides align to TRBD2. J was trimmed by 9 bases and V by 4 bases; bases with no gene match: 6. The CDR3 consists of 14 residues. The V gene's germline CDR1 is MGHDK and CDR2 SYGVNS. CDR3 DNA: TGTGCCAGCAGTGCCTCTAGCGGGAGAGGTGAGCAGTTCTTC. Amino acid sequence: CASSASSGRGEQFF.

Here the CDR3 DNA reads TGTGCCAGCAATACCGGGACTATTAACTCGGGACTCACCGGGGAGCTGTTTTTT. Residues: CASNTGTINSGLTGELFF. The chain employs TRBV27 and TRBJ2-2; TRBD2 matches at 7 bases. CDR3 size: 18 residues. In germline, CDR1 is MNHEY, CDR2 SMNVEV (reference sequence). Trimming removed 7 bases from V and 4 bases from J; junction bases left unmatched: 18.

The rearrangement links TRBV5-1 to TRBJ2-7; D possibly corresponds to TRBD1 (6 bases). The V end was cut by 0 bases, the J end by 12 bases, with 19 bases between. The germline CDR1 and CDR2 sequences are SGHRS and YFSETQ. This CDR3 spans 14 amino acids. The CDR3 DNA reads TGCGCCAGCAGCTTGGCCGAGGGGGACACGATGCGGTACGTC. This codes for CASSLAEGDTMRYV.

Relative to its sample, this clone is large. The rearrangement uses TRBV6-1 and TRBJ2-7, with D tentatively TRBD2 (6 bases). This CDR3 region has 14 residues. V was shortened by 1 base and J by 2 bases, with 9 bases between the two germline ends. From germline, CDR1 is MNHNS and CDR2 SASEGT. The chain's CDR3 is CASSEGRGPYEQYV. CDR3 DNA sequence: TGTGCCAGCAGTGAAGGGCGGGGCCCCTACGAGCAGTACGTC.

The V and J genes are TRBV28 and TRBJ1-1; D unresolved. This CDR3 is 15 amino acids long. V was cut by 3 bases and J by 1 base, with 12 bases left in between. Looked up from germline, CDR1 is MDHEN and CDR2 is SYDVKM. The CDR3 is CASSLALAANTEAFF. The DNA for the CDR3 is TGTGCCAGCAGTTTGGCTTTAGCGGCGAACACTGAAGCTTTCTTT.